Detailed here is one T cell receptor beta chain. The data are from a study of blood T cell repertoires in COVID-19. With 3 bases removed from V and 0 bases from J, the gap between germline ends came to 7 bases. Germline V CDR1 and CDR2: WNHNN, SYGVQD (reference sequence). The CDR3 covers 14 residues. The method was immunoSEQ multiplex PCR; TCRdb's version includes in-frame clones alone and lacks a portion of them. The table includes 200,000 or so clones, about nine tenths detected once. The rearrangement joins TRBV10-1 to TRBJ2-3, with D unresolved. The source material was peripheral blood. This clonotype was obtained from a woman aged 55 to 70 with acute or convalescent COVID-19. DNA of the CDR3: TGCGCCAGCAGTGACAGAAAAAGCACAGATACGCAGTATTTT. Its translation: CASSDRKSTDTQYF.